The TCR beta chain under discussion was sequenced for a study of blood T cell repertoires in COVID-19. Study-level information: The samples span acute and convalescent COVID-19 from the United States, Italy and Spain. The analysed material was cDNA or gDNA that came from T cells, B-cell-depleted T cells, or PBMCs.

Profiling relied on immunoSEQ multiplex PCR, and the TCRdb table lists in-frame clones only, not all of them. The top ten hold approximately 4.3% of the sample, which has over 250,000 clones, around 80% seen once. Recruits, aged about 18 to 95 years, lived in 24 US areas. This receptor was obtained from a man aged 25 to 40 with acute COVID-19. The sequencing sample was made of PBMCs or T cells enriched from blood (not recorded which).

CDR3 residues: CASSPGTSSTDTQYF. The CDR3 region has the DNA TGTGCCAGCAGCCCGGGGACATCTAGCACAGATACGCAGTATTTT. The chain carries TRBV7-9 and TRBJ2-3, with D possibly TRBD1 on 6 matching bases. This CDR3 is 15 amino acids long. Trimming took 5 bases from V and 0 from J, leaving 12 bases between them. Germline lookup yields CDR1 SEHNR and CDR2 FQNEAQ (reference sequence).